The 13 T cell receptor beta chains presented below share a single source sample, sequenced in a study of T cell responses to AZD1222 COVID-19 vaccine. TCRdb's table, derived via immunoSEQ multiplex PCR, lists solely in-frame clones and lacks some. This table has 70,000 to 90,000 clones, more than 75% appearing once. Sequences were derived from peripheral blood, sampled 28 days after the second AZD1222 dose. These receptors originate from an adult who received the AZD1222 COVID-19 vaccine.

J is TRBJ1-1 and V is TRBV30, with D uncertain. This CDR3 comprises 13 residues. The V gene's germline CDR1 is GTSNPN and CDR2 SVGIG (reference sequence). V gave up 2 bases and J gave up 7 bases, with 14 bases separating them. DNA of the CDR3: TGTGCCTGGAGTCGGGGAAACAAACTTGAAGCTTTCTTT. This translates into CAWSRGNKLEAFF.

The chain joins TRBV5-4 to TRBJ2-7; D is possibly TRBD1 or TRBD2 (5 bases each). Trimming removed 0 bases at V and 8 bases at J, with 6 bases between. The CDR3 has 11 residues. Germline V gene lookup returns CDR1 SGHNT and CDR2 YYREEE (reference sequence). The CDR3, as DNA: TGTGCCAGCAGCTTGGGGGGGAAGCAGTACTTC. Protein product: CASSLGGKQYF.

The chain carries TRBV19 and TRBJ1-6, with TRBD1 identical over 9 bases. V dropped 4 bases and J dropped 9; count of bases not matched to a gene: 4. The CDR3 is 14 residues long. Germline V gene lookup returns CDR1 LNHDA and CDR2 SQIVND (reference sequence). CDR3 protein: CASSSRDRASPLHF. CDR3 bases: TGTGCCAGTAGTAGCCGGGACAGGGCTTCACCCCTCCACTTT.

In DNA form, the CDR3 reads TGTGCCAGCAGTATGACAGGGGCTAAAGGCTATGGCTACACCTTC. Protein sequence: CASSMTGAKGYGYTF. The chain has TRBV27 and TRBJ1-2, with 8 nucleotides matching TRBD1. The CDR3 has 15 amino acids. The V and J ends lost 5 bases and 4 bases, in that order; junction bases with no gene match: 9. Germline CDR1 is MNHEY and CDR2 is SMNVEV (reference sequence).

This clone turned up a few times. The chain recombines TRBV2 with TRBJ2-2, with D unclear. From germline, CDR1 is SNHLY and CDR2 FYNNEI. With 0 bases removed from V and 4 bases from J, the gap between germline ends came to 9 bases. The CDR3 contains 15 residues. CDR3 in amino acids: CASSEATRITGELFF. As DNA, the CDR3 is TGTGCCAGCAGTGAAGCAACCCGAATCACCGGGGAGCTGTTTTTT.

The chain employs TRBV5-1 and TRBJ1-2; D might be TRBD1 (5 bases). From germline, CDR1 is SGHRS and CDR2 YFSETQ. The CDR3 covers 15 residues. Deletions cut 4 bases from V and 4 bases from J, with 17 bases between. The CDR3 DNA sequence: TGCGCCAGCAGCCCCAACAGACAGTCTGCCTATGGCTACACCTTC. It specifies CASSPNRQSAYGYTF.

This clone has a handful of counts. V usage is TRBV2 and J usage is TRBJ1-4; no firm D call. V was clipped by 6 bases and J by 7 bases, with 15 bases between them. The CDR3 runs 14 residues. Germline V gene lookup returns CDR1 SNHLY and CDR2 FYNNEI. CDR3 coding DNA: TGTGCCAGCAGGAGACCTACCGAGGGTGAAAAACTGTTTTTT. Residues: CASRRPTEGEKLFF.

The chain's CDR3 is CASQGRNTEAFF. Here the CDR3 DNA reads TGTGCCAGCCAGGGGAGAAACACTGAAGCTTTCTTT. The chain joins TRBV11-3 to TRBJ1-1; D is perhaps TRBD1 (6 bases). Trimming took 8 bases from V and 2 from J, leaving 9 bases between them. The CDR3 has 12 residues. CDR1 is SGHNT and CDR2 is YENEEA in the germline V gene.

The V and J genes are TRBV11-2 and TRBJ1-1; TRBD1 matches at 8 bases. The CDR3 contains 15 residues. Germline loops: CDR1 SGHAT, CDR2 FQNNGV. J lost 1 base, V lost 5 bases, and 6 bases had no gene match. In DNA, the CDR3 is TGTGCCAGCAGCGACGGACAGGGCCCGAACACTGAAGCTTTCTTT. Translating it yields CASSDGQGPNTEAFF.

V usage is TRBV2 and J usage is TRBJ1-5; D call uncertain. CDR1 is SNHLY and CDR2 is FYNNEI in the germline V gene. CDR3 size: 14 residues. V lost 4 bases and J 7 bases, leaving 14 bases between the germline ends. Here the CDR3 reads CASSVNRVGQPQHF. The CDR3 nucleotides read TGTGCCAGCAGTGTTAATAGGGTAGGCCAGCCCCAGCATTTT.

The genes are TRBV2 and TRBJ1-1; unclear D gene. V lost 3 bases and J 4 bases, leaving 15 bases between the germline ends. The CDR3 length is 15 residues. Germline V gene data show CDR1 as SNHLY and CDR2 as FYNNEI. In DNA form, the CDR3 reads TGTGCCAGCAGTGAGACGCGGGCTCCGGGCACTGAAGCTTTCTTT. It encodes CASSETRAPGTEAFF.

The chain links TRBV10-3 to TRBJ1-2; 7 bases agree with TRBD1. V trimming: 4 bases; J trimming: 3 bases; junction bases outside the gene matches: 5. CDR1 and CDR2 (germline): ENHRY, SYGVKD. The CDR3 extends over 14 amino acids. Here the CDR3 reads CAISAKDRDYGYTF. CDR3 DNA sequence: TGTGCCATCAGTGCCAAAGACAGGGACTATGGCTACACCTTC.

Concerning this clone: Other DNA sequences in the sample encode the same CDR3. The chain employs TRBV5-1 and TRBJ2-1; 7 bases line up with TRBD1. Germline V gene data show CDR1 as SGHRS and CDR2 as YFSETQ. The CDR3 spans 14 residues. V was pared by 1 base and J by 3 bases, with 1 base of the junction left unmatched. DNA for the CDR3: TGCGCCAGCAGCTTGTCAGGGGGCTACAATGAGCAGTTCTTC. As protein: CASSLSGGYNEQFF.